The rows below give T cell receptor beta chains drawn from one sample of a study of control samples from healthy donors and cancer patients. Measured with immunoSEQ multiplex PCR; TCRdb has only the in-frame clones, and not every one. Among about 79,000 clones, over 85% were seen once, and the ten largest hold around 1.3%. The sequencing sample was made of PBMCs. The receptors come from a woman in her 40s with lung cancer. CDR3s include the opening cysteine and the closing phenylalanine or tryptophan. Clone size, where shown, is once, few, many, or a class for clones that have expanded.

clone size: .; CDR3 length: 16; V gene: TRBV13; CDR3 protein: CASSWGQGGSGNTIYF
clone size: .; CDR3 length: 13; V gene: TRBV24-1; CDR3 protein: CATSSTEAYEQYF
clone size: few; CDR3 length: 14; V gene: TRBV5-6; CDR3 protein: CASSRMTGLSGYTF
clone size: .; CDR3 length: 16; V gene: TRBV5-6; CDR3 protein: CASSLLVVGLNTEAFF
clone size: .; CDR3 length: 16; V gene: TRBV5-1; CDR3 protein: CASSSIGQVGTGELFF
clone size: .; CDR3 length: 14; V gene: TRBV6-5; CDR3 protein: CARGQGGTGNTIYF
clone size: .; CDR3 length: 12; V gene: TRBV6-5; CDR3 protein: CASSYTGEEAFF
clone size: .; CDR3 length: 16; V gene: TRBV19; CDR3 protein: CASSITAGGGTDTQYF
clone size: .; CDR3 length: 15; V gene: TRBV6-5; CDR3 protein: CASSYSGGTYGTQYF
clone size: .; CDR3 length: 12; V gene: TRBV5-6; CDR3 protein: CASSSWDTEAFF
clone size: .; CDR3 length: 14; V gene: TRBV5-8; CDR3 protein: CASSLPGSGTEAFF
clone size: .; CDR3 length: 18; V gene: TRBV28; CDR3 protein: CASSHDPGAKQVTDTQYF
clone size: once; CDR3 length: 17; V gene: TRBV5-4; CDR3 protein: CASSLEASQKAKNIQYF
clone size: .; CDR3 length: 12; V gene: TRBV5-8; CDR3 protein: CAADRDNTEAFF
clone size: .; CDR3 length: 14; V gene: TRBV3-1/TRBV3-2; CDR3 protein: CASSQGGFNEKLFF
clone size: .; CDR3 length: 15; V gene: TRBV6-5; CDR3 protein: CASRQPAGTLYGYTF
clone size: once; CDR3 length: 15; V gene: TRBV12-5; CDR3 protein: CASSKEGTPVDEQYF
clone size: .; CDR3 length: 13; V gene: TRBV18; CDR3 protein: CASSPAPGYEQYF
clone size: .; CDR3 length: 15; V gene: TRBV3-1/TRBV3-2; CDR3 protein: CASSQDWPGGTEAFF
clone size: .; CDR3 length: 15; V gene: TRBV2; CDR3 protein: CASSEMYRDNSPLHF
clone size: .; CDR3 length: 16; V gene: TRBV5-6; CDR3 protein: CASSPGQGWGERGYTF
clone size: .; CDR3 length: 16; V gene: TRBV4-1; CDR3 protein: CASSQEYTDPTVEQYF
clone size: .; CDR3 length: 15; V gene: TRBV11-2; CDR3 protein: CASSFDFLASYEQYF
clone size: once; CDR3 length: 17; V gene: TRBV27; CDR3 protein: CASSFPPLAGGPGEQFF
clone size: .; CDR3 length: 13; V gene: TRBV21-1; CDR3 protein: CASSKNRVDEQYF
clone size: .; CDR3 length: 15; V gene: TRBV5-8; CDR3 protein: CASSLAWGLSYEQYF
clone size: once; CDR3 length: 15; V gene: TRBV6-5; CDR3 protein: CASRHTSGGGNEQFF
clone size: once; CDR3 length: 15; V gene: TRBV7-9; CDR3 protein: CASSSTGGMNTEAFF
clone size: .; CDR3 length: 16; V gene: TRBV2; CDR3 protein: CASTPPGQGTYNEQFF
clone size: .; CDR3 length: 13; V gene: TRBV7-9; CDR3 protein: CASSLGSGHEQFF
clone size: .; CDR3 length: 13; V gene: TRBV7-2; CDR3 protein: CASSLASRGTQYF
clone size: .; CDR3 length: 15; V gene: TRBV19; CDR3 protein: CASSVGQGSHYEQYF
clone size: .; CDR3 length: 16; V gene: TRBV6-1; CDR3 protein: CASSEASVLSGNTIYF
clone size: few; CDR3 length: 14; V gene: TRBV5-5; CDR3 protein: CASSPPHDHNEQFF
clone size: .; CDR3 length: 12; V gene: TRBV12-5; CDR3 protein: CASGEIHQPQHF
clone size: .; CDR3 length: 16; V gene: TRBV4-1; CDR3 protein: CASSQLPGQGNYGYTF
clone size: .; CDR3 length: 14; V gene: TRBV27; CDR3 protein: CASSFLPFGYEQYF
clone size: .; CDR3 length: 12; V gene: TRBV5-6; CDR3 protein: CASSAKDREQFF
clone size: .; CDR3 length: 15; V gene: TRBV10-3; CDR3 protein: CAIRRPGESGNTIYF
clone size: .; CDR3 length: 17; V gene: TRBV27; CDR3 protein: CASSPPRGALGTGELFF
clone size: once; CDR3 length: 12; V gene: TRBV11-2; CDR3 protein: CASSLEFTEAFF
clone size: .; CDR3 length: 12; V gene: TRBV18; CDR3 protein: CASSPHRDTQYF
clone size: .; CDR3 length: 14; V gene: TRBV5-5; CDR3 protein: CASSLDIQAYEQYF
clone size: .; CDR3 length: 14; V gene: TRBV5-1; CDR3 protein: CASSRGTGGNEQFF
clone size: .; CDR3 length: 15; V gene: TRBV9; CDR3 protein: CASSVLPPGQSEAFF
clone size: .; CDR3 length: 13; V gene: TRBV5-1; CDR3 protein: CASSPGRGRSLHF
clone size: few; CDR3 length: 13; V gene: TRBV6-5; CDR3 protein: CASGTHGNSPLHF
clone size: .; CDR3 length: 15; V gene: TRBV19; CDR3 protein: CASSSLSLGRTEAFF
clone size: .; CDR3 length: 14; V gene: TRBV19; CDR3 protein: CASSTLTGGYEQYF
clone size: .; CDR3 length: 15; V gene: TRBV5-4; CDR3 protein: CASSRRQGTNTEAFF
clone size: .; CDR3 length: 16; V gene: TRBV19; CDR3 protein: CASSSLAGTSYNEQFF
clone size: .; CDR3 length: 10; V gene: TRBV2; CDR3 protein: CASTSNEQFF
clone size: .; CDR3 length: 14; V gene: TRBV2; CDR3 protein: CASSDRDRGKGYTF
clone size: .; CDR3 length: 14; V gene: TRBV19; CDR3 protein: CASSQQGGNQPQHF
clone size: .; CDR3 length: 13; V gene: TRBV5-1; CDR3 protein: CASGLTGGEEAFF
clone size: .; CDR3 length: 16; V gene: TRBV3-1/TRBV3-2; CDR3 protein: CASSPGGQTHINEQFF
clone size: once; CDR3 length: 15; V gene: TRBV7-2; CDR3 protein: CASSSGQLGGNIQYF
clone size: once; CDR3 length: 17; V gene: TRBV4-2; CDR3 protein: CASSQTKAGGRNTEAFF
clone size: .; CDR3 length: 12; V gene: TRBV6-5; CDR3 protein: CASKAGGEKLFF